The 21 T cell receptor beta chains listed next were all sequenced from one sample in a study of metastatic and nonmetastatic thyroid tumors (dated by TCRdb to about 2020). Before undergoing thyroid surgery, none of the patients had been given any kind of treatment. Libraries came from PCR. The reads were generated on an Illumina HiSeq 4000. TCRdb reran the public reads through fastp at Q25 and MiXCR, keeping productive beta chains. The sample has about 24,000 clones on record, more than 25% of them singletons. 15% to 20% of the sample is taken by the ten largest. The sequenced sample was blood. These receptors were obtained from a male donor with papillary thyroid cancer or a benign thyroid nodule (not recorded which). Some clones in this sample may be carry-over from other donors' samples.

This clone was picked up a small number of times. A much larger clonotype is one base distant, so this may be a read error. This chain joins TRBV28 and TRBJ1-5; D uncertain. Between the trimmed V and J ends, which lost 5 bases and 3 bases, there was a span of 17 bases. Germline V gene lookup returns CDR1 MDHEN and CDR2 SYDVKM. This CDR3 spans 16 amino acids. The CDR3 nucleotides are TGTGCCAGCAGTGGGGATTGGGGAAGGGTCAATCAGCCCCAGCATTTT. It yields the protein CASSGDWGRVNQPQHF.

Only a few counts were recorded for this clone. V gene TRBV28 combines with J gene TRBJ1-2, with 7 bases identical to TRBD1. Trimming cost V 2 bases and J 4 bases; bases outside gene matches: 7. The CDR3 loop spans 15 amino acids. Germline assignment: CDR1 MDHEN and CDR2 SYDVKM. Written as DNA, the CDR3 is TGTGCCAGCAGTTTAATTGACAGGGATGGCTATGGCTACACCTTC. As protein: CASSLIDRDGYGYTF.

This clone was seen only a few times. V usage is TRBV2 and J usage is TRBJ2-3, with 8 bases fitting TRBD1. The CDR3 is made up of 15 amino acids. Trimming removed 6 bases from V and 2 bases from J; junction bases left unmatched: 7. The germline V gene has CDR1 SNHLY and CDR2 FYNNEI. Here the CDR3 reads CASSADRVYTDTQYF. DNA of the CDR3: TGTGCCAGCAGCGCGGACAGGGTCTACACAGATACGCAGTATTTT.

This clone was seen repeatedly, ten times or more. The V and J genes are TRBV3-1 and TRBJ1-3; D might be TRBD1 (5 bases). Germline V CDR1 and CDR2: LGHDT, YNNKEL (reference sequence). CDR3 size: 15 residues. V gave up 7 bases and J gave up 0 bases, with 13 bases separating them. The CDR3 reads CASNKGRDSGNTIYF. CDR3 DNA sequence: TGTGCCAGCAATAAGGGACGGGACTCTGGAAACACCATATATTTT.

This clone occurred many times. In DNA, the CDR3 is TGTGCCAGCAGCGCTACTAGCTCGAGTTCAGATACGCAGTATTTT. It translates to CASSATSSSSDTQYF. This chain connects TRBV7-3 to TRBJ2-3; a weak D match, TRBD2 (6 bases). CDR1 is SGHTA, CDR2 FQGTGA, per germline. Trimming took off 5 bases at V and 4 bases at J, with 16 bases between the two ends. The CDR3 runs to 15 residues.

This sequence joins TRBV27 and TRBJ2-7, with D unclear. Germline V lookup: CDR1 MNHEY, CDR2 SMNVEV (reference sequence). Between the trimmed V and J ends, which lost 4 bases and 5 bases, there was a span of 12 bases. The CDR3 is 13 amino acids. CDR3 DNA: TGTGCCAGCAGTTCCTCGATCGTGGACGAGCAGTACTTC. This encodes CASSSSIVDEQYF.

This clone occurred many times. The CDR3 region is CSASAVGTGVDYEQFF. DNA of the CDR3: TGCAGTGCAAGCGCTGTGGGGACAGGGGTTGATTATGAGCAGTTCTTC. V gene TRBV20-1 combines with J gene TRBJ2-1; 10 bases map to TRBD1. This CDR3 is 16 amino acids long. J was trimmed by 8 bases and V by 6 bases; bases with no gene match: 16. Germline-derived CDR1 and CDR2 are DFQATT and SNEGSKA (reference sequence).

This clone was observed many times. The V gene is TRBV5-1, the J gene TRBJ2-3; no firm D call. V was clipped by 5 bases and J by 5 bases, with 6 bases between them. The germline gives CDR1 SGHRS, CDR2 YFSETQ. The CDR3 runs 11 residues. The CDR3 loop is CASRVEDTQYF. As DNA, the CDR3 is TGCGCCAGCAGGGTCGAAGATACGCAGTATTTT.

This clone was observed at least ten times. The chain has TRBV6-2 or TRBV6-3 and TRBJ1-5, with D unclear. Trimming removed 4 bases at V and 7 bases at J, with 14 bases between. The CDR3 has 14 residues. Germline V gene data show CDR1 as MNHEY and CDR2 as SVGEGT. The CDR3 loop is CASSLVEPEQPQHF. The CDR3 nucleotides read TGTGCCAGCAGTTTAGTAGAACCTGAGCAGCCCCAGCATTTT.

In this sample, this clone turned up a few times. One end of the junction varies from germline; a read error may be responsible. The chain combines TRBV6-4 with TRBJ1-6; D ambiguous. The CDR3 length is 15 residues. Germline CDR1 MRHNA, CDR2 SNTAGT. The CDR3 DNA sequence: TGTGCCAGCAGCTACCTGGGGATCACTAATTCACCCCTCAACTTT. As protein: CASSYLGITNSPLNF.

This clone was counted many times. The genes are TRBV30 and TRBJ2-1; a possible D gene is TRBD1 (6 bases). CDR1 and CDR2 (germline): GTSNPN, SVGIG (reference sequence). V lost 0 bases, J lost 9 bases, and 12 bases lay in between. CDR3 size: 13 residues. This CDR3 is CAWSVHRESEQFF. CDR3 bases: TGTGCCTGGAGTGTACACAGGGAAAGTGAGCAGTTCTTC.

The rearrangement joins TRBV5-1 to TRBJ2-2; 9 positions match TRBD2. The CDR3 consists of 14 residues. CDR1 and CDR2 from the germline V gene are SGHRS and YFSETQ. The junction had 3 bases not matched to a gene; V was cut back by 8 bases and J by 1 base. This chain's CDR3 is CASQLAGNTGELFF. The CDR3, as DNA: TGCGCCAGTCAACTAGCGGGGAACACCGGGGAGCTGTTTTTT.

Notes on this clone: This CDR3 fails to terminate in the conserved phenylalanine or tryptophan, so it likely reflects a read error. The DNA is omitted, as the CDR3 cannot be located on it reliably, and the CDR3 follows TCRdb's listing. The J gene is TRBJ2-2, the V gene TRBV7-9. Germline CDR1 is SEHNR and CDR2 is FQNEAQ (reference sequence). From its first to its last residue, the CDR3 has 14 amino acids. The CDR3 sequence: CASSPKLFTGEPFL.

This clone was observed many times. This chain's CDR3 is CASSVGGDSRTQYF. CDR3 nucleotides: TGTGCCAGCAGCGTAGGCGGGGACTCCCGGACGCAGTATTTT. This sequence joins TRBV9 and TRBJ2-3; D might be TRBD2 (6 bases). V shed 0 bases and J shed 9 bases, with 14 bases lying between them. Per germline, CDR1 SGDLS and CDR2 YYNGEE. The CDR3 is made up of 14 amino acids. Full variable domain (outside the CDR3, taken from reference TRBV9 and TRBJ2-3): DSGVTQTPKHLITATGQRVTLRCSPRSGDLSVYWYQQSLDQGLQFLIQYYNGEERAKGNILERFSAQQFPDLHSELNLSSLELGDSALYFCASSVGGDSRTQYFGPGTRLTVL.

Worth noting for this clone: A much larger clonotype is one base distant, so this may be a read error. V usage is TRBV4-2 and J usage is TRBJ2-1, with 10 bases identical to TRBD2. The CDR3 length is 15 residues. CDR1 is LGHNA, CDR2 YNFKEQ, per germline. V trimming: 3 bases; J trimming: 5 bases; junction bases outside the gene matches: 4. This chain's CDR3 is CASSHASGGNNEQFF. The CDR3 bases are TGTGCCAGCAGCCACGCTAGCGGGGGCAACAATGAGCAGTTCTTC.

This clone has a handful of counts. The rearrangement joins TRBV27 to TRBJ2-6, with unresolved D. The CDR3 is 16 amino acids. V lost 7 bases to trimming and J lost 1 base, with 14 bases between them. The germline V gene has CDR1 MNHEY and CDR2 SMNVEV (reference sequence). CDR3 sequence (DNA): TGTGCCAGCACCCTCATCAGGTGGTCTGGGGCCAACGTCCTGACTTTC. Translated, it gives CASTLIRWSGANVLTF.

The rearrangement uses TRBV5-8 and TRBJ1-5, with D hard to call. CDR3 length equals 16 residues. V was trimmed by 1 base and J by 8 bases, leaving 19 bases between them. The germline gives CDR1 SGHTS, CDR2 YDEGEE. The CDR3: CASSLRGREGNKPQHF. The CDR3 DNA reads as TGTGCCAGCAGCTTGCGCGGTCGGGAAGGGAATAAGCCCCAGCATTTT.

CDR3 sequence (DNA): TGTGCCAGCAGCTCGGGAACCGGGACAGGGGGTAACATTCAGTACTTC. Amino acids: CASSSGTGTGGNIQYF. The V and J genes are TRBV5-4 and TRBJ2-4; TRBD1 matches at 11 bases. The CDR3 consists of 16 residues. V gave up 3 bases and J gave up 7 bases; unmatched junction bases: 9. Looked up from germline, CDR1 is SGHNT and CDR2 is YYREEE (reference sequence).

There are a few counts of this clone. One junction end does not reproduce the germline sequence, and a read error may be involved. The chain recombines TRBV12-3 or TRBV12-4 with TRBJ2-1; D unclear. The CDR3 is made up of 15 amino acids. CDR3 protein: CASSSHGYPYNDQFF. CDR3 bases: TGTGCCAGCAGCTCGCACGGGTATCCCTACAATGATCAGTTCTTC.

The V and J genes are TRBV6-1 and TRBJ2-5; D remains unclear. V was cut by 9 bases and J by 5 bases, with 7 bases left in between. CDR3 size: 10 residues. The germline gives CDR1 MNHNS, CDR2 SASEGT. The CDR3: CASRGETQYF. CDR3 sequence (DNA): TGTGCCAGTCGCGGTGAGACCCAGTACTTC.

For this clone: The junction does not match germline at one end; this may be a read error. The sample has other DNA sequences that encode this CDR3 too. The rearrangement links TRBV10-3 to TRBJ2-6, with D possibly called TRBD1 or TRBD2 (7 bases each). Germline V gene sequence: CDR1 ENHRY, CDR2 SYGVKD. The CDR3 runs to 16 residues. The CDR3 coding sequence is TGTGCCATCGGGGAGGGACAGACCTCGGGGGCCAACATCCTGACATTC. It translates to CAIGEGQTSGANILTF.